This T cell receptor beta chain appears in the sequencing data of a study of blood T cell repertoires in COVID-19. Study at large: Acute and convalescent COVID-19 specimens originated in the United States, Italy and Spain.

This CDR3 comprises 13 residues. Germline values: CDR1 MNHEY, CDR2 SMNVEV (reference sequence). J was trimmed by 7 bases and V by 5 bases; bases with no gene match: 7. Under the authors' procedure: Estimates of nucleated cell counts were drawn from the amplification of reference gene primers. Sequenced by immunoSEQ multiplex PCR; TCRdb stores in-frame clones only, minus some. From that table come the V and J calls and clone size; the DNA was used to work out D and trimming. The profile shows around 66,000 clones, roughly 86% of them singletons. The sequenced sample consisted of peripheral blood. The chain couples TRBV27 to TRBJ1-2, with 7 bases matching TRBD1. This receptor was taken from a man aged 55-75 years with acute or convalescent COVID-19. The CDR3, as DNA: TGTGCCAGCAGTCCGAGACAGGGCTCTGGCTACACCTTC. Translation gives CASSPRQGSGYTF.